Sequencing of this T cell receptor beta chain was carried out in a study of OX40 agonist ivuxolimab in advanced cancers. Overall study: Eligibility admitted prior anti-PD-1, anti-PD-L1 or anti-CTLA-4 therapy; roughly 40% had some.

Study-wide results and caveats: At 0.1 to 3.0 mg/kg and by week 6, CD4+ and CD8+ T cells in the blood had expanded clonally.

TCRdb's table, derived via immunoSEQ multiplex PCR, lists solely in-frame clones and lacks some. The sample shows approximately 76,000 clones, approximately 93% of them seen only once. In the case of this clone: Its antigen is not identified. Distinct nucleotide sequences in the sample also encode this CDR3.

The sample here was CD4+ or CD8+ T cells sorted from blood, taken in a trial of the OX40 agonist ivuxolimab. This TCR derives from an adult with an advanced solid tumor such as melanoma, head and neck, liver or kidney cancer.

CDR3 loop: CASSLASGQETQYF. DNA of the CDR3: TGCGCCAGCAGCTTGGCCTCAGGACAAGAGACCCAGTACTTC. The gene calls are TRBV5-1 and TRBJ2-5; D gene uncertain. Trimming pared 0 bases from V and 2 bases from J, leaving 8 bases between. The CDR3 extends over 14 amino acids. Germline values: CDR1 SGHRS, CDR2 YFSETQ.